The text below deals with one TCR beta chain. Roughly 0.45 to 1 ug RNA was reverse transcribed with random hexamers. One entry per CDR3 protein results from TCRdb running MiXCR on the immunoSEQ multiplex PCR reads. The data show a few hundred thousand distinct CDR3 sequences, approximately 89% seen once. The patients who served as multiple sclerosis controls were treatment-naive and had stable or active relapsing-remitting disease that fulfilled the revised McDonald criteria. TEMRA cells underwent FACS enrichment and CD8+ and CD4+ T cells underwent negative isolation. This specimen comes from a study of CD8 T cells in Susac syndrome. CDR1 is MNHEY, CDR2 SMNVEV, per germline (reference sequence). CDR3 length: 18 residues. The V gene end was trimmed by 0 bases and the J gene end by 4 bases; junction bases not matched to a gene: 9.

The chain combines TRBV27 with TRBJ2-1; 10 bases match TRBD1. The TCR was taken from a human donor with multiple sclerosis. Sequenced input: CD8+ T cells from PBMCs. The CDR3 is CASSLSGTGVRLYNEQFF. Here the CDR3 DNA reads TGTGCCAGCAGTTTATCCGGGACAGGGGTCAGACTATACAATGAGCAGTTCTTC.